These 22 T cell receptor beta chains share one sample of origin, sequenced in a study of CD8+ T cells in alopecia areata. Reverse transcription of extracted RNA yielded cDNA, which provided the sequencing template. Some clones are missing from TCRdb's copy, which holds only in-frame ones; the method was immunoSEQ multiplex PCR. This table holds roughly 250,000 clones, 65% to 70% found once. The sequencing here drew on CD4+ T cells sorted from blood, taken at week 0. Every receptor here comes from a human donor with alopecia areata.

There are a few counts of this clone. Other DNA sequences of this sample code for an identical CDR3. The gene calls are TRBV29-1 and TRBJ2-5; 8 bases line up with TRBD1. This CDR3 spans 13 amino acids. The germline gives CDR1 SQVTM, CDR2 ANQGSEA. J lost 5 bases, V lost 4 bases, and 6 bases had no gene match. The CDR3 DNA is TGCAGCGTTGCAGGACAGGGACGGGAGACCCAGTACTTC. This translates into CSVAGQGRETQYF.

This clone was detected only a few times. The chain has TRBV29-1 and TRBJ2-1; TRBD2 matches 14 bases. Losses at the gene ends were 8 bases for V and 9 bases for J; bases not matched to a gene: 3. This CDR3 spans 12 amino acids. Per germline, CDR1 SQVTM and CDR2 ANQGSEA. The CDR3 DNA reads as TGCAGCCCTGGGACTAGCGGGGGTGAGCAGTTCTTC. Translated: CSPGTSGGEQFF.

The genes are TRBV5-6 and TRBJ2-7; D is uncertain. Trimming removed 2 bases at V and 2 bases at J, with 14 bases between. The CDR3 is 15 residues long. The germline V gene has CDR1 SGHDT and CDR2 YYEEEE. CDR3 loop: CASSLRSRLAYEQYF. CDR3 coding DNA: TGTGCCAGCAGCTTACGGTCTCGGCTAGCCTACGAGCAGTACTTC.

Turning to this clone: Other DNA sequences within the sample encode an identical CDR3. The J gene is TRBJ2-7, the V gene TRBV29-1, with 7 positions matching TRBD1. This CDR3 contains 12 residues. J gave up 3 bases and V 4 bases, and 3 bases lay outside the gene matches. The germline V gene has CDR1 SQVTM and CDR2 ANQGSEA. The CDR3 loop reads CSVVAGGYEQYF. The CDR3 nucleotides are TGCAGCGTTGTCGCAGGGGGCTACGAGCAGTACTTC.

The chain has TRBV5-1 and TRBJ1-6, with D uncertain. There are 14 residues in the CDR3. Per the germline V gene, CDR1 is SGHRS and CDR2 is YFSETQ. Trimming cost V 2 bases and J 8 bases, with 11 bases left between them. Written as DNA, the CDR3 is TGCGCCAGCAGCTTTGCCCAGATGGATTCACCCCTCCACTTT. Encoded protein: CASSFAQMDSPLHF. The full variable domain, in which reference TRBV5-1 and TRBJ1-6 provide the parts outside the CDR3, is KAGVTQTPRYLIKTRGQQVTLSCSPISGHRSVSWYQQTPGQGLQFLFEYFSETQRNKGNFPGRFSGRQFSNSRSEMNVSTLELGDSALYLCASSFAQMDSPLHFGNGTRLTVT.

This clone was counted a few times. The chain joins TRBV5-4 to TRBJ2-7; D is possibly TRBD2 (6 bases). V dropped 2 bases and J dropped 0 bases, with 9 bases sitting between them. The CDR3 length is 14 residues. Germline V gene data show CDR1 as SGHNT and CDR2 as YYREEE (reference sequence). The CDR3 reads CASSFAGSSYEQYF. The CDR3 DNA follows: TGTGCCAGCAGCTTTGCGGGGAGCTCCTACGAGCAGTACTTC.

The chain combines TRBV15 with TRBJ1-4, with 7 positions matching TRBD1. CDR3 size: 14 residues. V lost 5 bases and J lost 5; bases outside the gene matches: 5. CDR1 and CDR2 (germline): LNHNV, YYDKDF (reference sequence). The CDR3 nucleotides read TGTGCCACCAGCGTTGAGACAGGGAATGAAAAACTGTTTTTT. This encodes CATSVETGNEKLFF.

The chain joins TRBV5-6 to TRBJ1-5; D gene unclear. Germline V gene data show CDR1 as SGHDT and CDR2 as YYEEEE. V was shortened by 0 bases and J by 4 bases, with 5 bases between the two germline ends. The CDR3 is 13 amino acids. The CDR3 region is CASSLAPNQPQHF. The CDR3, as DNA: TGTGCCAGCAGCTTGGCTCCTAATCAGCCCCAGCATTTT.

This clone was observed once. The chain couples TRBV29-1 to TRBJ1-3; no clear D gene. CDR1 and CDR2 (germline): SQVTM, ANQGSEA. This CDR3 has 16 amino acids. V lost 6 bases, J lost 0 bases, and 18 bases lay in between. The DNA of the CDR3 is TGCAGCGTCTCAGGCGTTACTTCCCGCTCTGGAAACACCATATATTTT. It is translated as CSVSGVTSRSGNTIYF.

There are a few counts of this clone. The chain employs TRBV7-2 and TRBJ1-2, with TRBD1 matching over 8 bases. Germline CDR1 and CDR2: SGHTA and FQGNSA. Losses at the gene ends were 5 bases for V and 5 bases for J; bases not matched to a gene: 7. This CDR3 is built from 14 residues. For the CDR3, the DNA is TGTGCCAGCAGCCCCCGGACAGGGCCGTATGGCTACACCTTC. Translated, it gives CASSPRTGPYGYTF.

This chain uses TRBV30 with TRBJ2-7; tentative D call: TRBD1 (5 bases). Germline V gene lookup returns CDR1 GTSNPN and CDR2 SVGIG (reference sequence). The CDR3 consists of 13 residues. Trimming shortened V by 6 bases and J by 7 bases, and 19 bases separated the two germline ends. CDR3 nucleotides: TGTGCCTGCTCCTCCGGTGTGGGGCCGGAGCAGTACTTC. As protein: CACSSGVGPEQYF.

This chain links TRBV10-3 with TRBJ2-3; TRBD2 aligns across 10 bases. V dropped 6 bases and J dropped 1; count of bases not matched to a gene: 7. Germline V gene data show CDR1 as ENHRY and CDR2 as SYGVKD. This CDR3 is 16 amino acids long. The DNA for the CDR3 is TGTGCCATCAGCGGGGGTCTAGCGGGGGGCACAGATACGCAGTATTTT. Protein: CAISGGLAGGTDTQYF.

CDR3 loop: CASSLMAGLGGNIQYF. In DNA form, the CDR3 reads TGTGCCAGCAGCTTAATGGCGGGGCTGGGTGGTAACATTCAGTACTTC. This chain links TRBV7-2 with TRBJ2-4, with TRBD2 as a possible D gene (6 bases). CDR1 and CDR2 (germline): SGHTA, FQGNSA. The V end lost 2 bases, the J end lost 7 bases, and 18 bases lay between the germline ends. The CDR3 loop spans 16 amino acids.

The V call is TRBV5-1, the J call TRBJ1-3; D ambiguous. In germline, CDR1 is SGHRS, CDR2 YFSETQ. The CDR3 totals 16 residues. Trimming cost V 0 bases and J 2 bases, with 12 bases left between them. The CDR3 bases are TGCGCCAGCAGCTTGGGGCTGGGAACGACTGGAAACACCATATATTTT. Amino acids: CASSLGLGTTGNTIYF.

This chain links TRBV30 with TRBJ1-2, with D perhaps TRBD1 (5 bases). Per germline, CDR1 GTSNPN and CDR2 SVGIG (reference sequence). CDR3 length equals 20 residues. V was trimmed by 5 bases and J by 0 bases, leaving 31 bases between them. CDR3 in amino acids: CAWDPTSGLPSPLPNYGYTF. The DNA for the CDR3 is TGTGCCTGGGACCCAACATCGGGGCTACCGAGCCCCCTGCCTAACTATGGCTACACCTTC.

The chain carries TRBV6-5 and TRBJ2-3; D is perhaps TRBD1 or TRBD2 (6 bases each). Germline values: CDR1 MNHEY, CDR2 SVGAGI. The V and J ends lost 0 bases and 5 bases respectively, with 15 bases between them. The CDR3 extends over 16 amino acids. The DNA of the CDR3 is TGTGCCAGCAGTTACTCACCGGGGGCCTTGGGAGATACGCAGTATTTT. As protein: CASSYSPGALGDTQYF.

The V and J genes are TRBV30 and TRBJ1-2; unclear D gene. V lost 5 bases and J lost 2, with 6 bases in between. Germline assignment: CDR1 GTSNPN and CDR2 SVGIG (reference sequence). The CDR3 has 11 residues. The CDR3 sequence: CAWVGNYGYTF. The CDR3 DNA is TGTGCCTGGGTCGGGAACTATGGCTACACCTTC.

The chain joins TRBV14 to TRBJ1-2; D gene ambiguous. The V end lost 0 bases, the J end lost 4 bases, and 12 bases lay between the germline ends. CDR3 size: 15 residues. CDR1 SGHDN and CDR2 FVKESK come from the germline V gene. The CDR3 protein is CASSQDLGPLYGYTF. The CDR3 region has the DNA TGTGCCAGCAGCCAAGACCTAGGACCCCTCTATGGCTACACCTTC.

CDR3 amino acids: CASSHGLGPGQETQYF. The DNA of the CDR3 is TGTGCCAGCAGCCACGGATTGGGCCCGGGACAAGAGACCCAGTACTTC. This chain links TRBV7-9 with TRBJ2-5, with a weak D call TRBD2 (5 bases). This CDR3 is built from 16 residues. Trimming took off 5 bases at V and 2 bases at J, with 18 bases between the two ends. The germline V gene encodes CDR1 SEHNR and CDR2 FQNEAQ (reference sequence).

The rearrangement links TRBV4-3 to TRBJ2-1, with 7 bases identical to TRBD2. The CDR3 sequence is 15 residues long. The J segment lost 9 bases and the V segment lost 0 bases, leaving 8 bases of the junction unmatched. In germline, CDR1 is LGHNA, CDR2 YSLEER. DNA of the CDR3: TGCGCCAGCAGCCAAGATGGTTGGGGGGAGGGTGAGCAGTTCTTC. This gives the protein CASSQDGWGEGEQFF.

This chain links TRBV9 with TRBJ2-3; 16 bases match TRBD2. Germline trimming cut 4 bases from V and 4 bases from J; bases unmatched to any gene: 3. Germline CDR1 is SGDLS and CDR2 is YYNGEE. This CDR3 region has 16 residues. The CDR3 loop reads CASSIGTSGGADTQYF. The DNA of the CDR3 is TGTGCCAGCAGCATTGGGACTAGCGGGGGGGCAGATACGCAGTATTTT.

The rearrangement links TRBV6-5 to TRBJ1-4, with D possibly being TRBD1 (5 bases). Germline CDR1 and CDR2: MNHEY and SVGAGI. Trimming shortened V by 0 bases and J by 0 bases, and 8 bases separated the two germline ends. The CDR3 has 16 residues. The CDR3 nucleotides are TGTGCCAGCAGTTACTCGGGGCCGCCAACTAATGAAAAACTGTTTTTT. Translated, it gives CASSYSGPPTNEKLFF.